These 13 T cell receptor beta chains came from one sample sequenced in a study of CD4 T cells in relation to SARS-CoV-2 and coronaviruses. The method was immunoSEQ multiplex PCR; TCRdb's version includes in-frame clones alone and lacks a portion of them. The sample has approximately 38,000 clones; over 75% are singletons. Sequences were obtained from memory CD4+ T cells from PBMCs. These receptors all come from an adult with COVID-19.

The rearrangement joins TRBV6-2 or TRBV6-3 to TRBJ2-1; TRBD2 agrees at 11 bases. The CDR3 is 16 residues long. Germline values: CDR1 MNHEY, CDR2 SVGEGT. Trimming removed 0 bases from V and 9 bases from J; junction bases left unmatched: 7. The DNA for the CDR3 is TGTGCCAGCAGTTACTCGATGGGACTAGCGGCAGGTGAGCAGTTCTTC. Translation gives CASSYSMGLAAGEQFF.

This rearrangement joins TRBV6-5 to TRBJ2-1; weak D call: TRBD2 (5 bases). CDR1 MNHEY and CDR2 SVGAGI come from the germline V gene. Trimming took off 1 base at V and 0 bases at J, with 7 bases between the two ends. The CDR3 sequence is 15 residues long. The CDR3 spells CASSYFGLSYNEQFF. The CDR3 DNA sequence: TGTGCCAGCAGTTACTTCGGACTCTCCTACAATGAGCAGTTCTTC.

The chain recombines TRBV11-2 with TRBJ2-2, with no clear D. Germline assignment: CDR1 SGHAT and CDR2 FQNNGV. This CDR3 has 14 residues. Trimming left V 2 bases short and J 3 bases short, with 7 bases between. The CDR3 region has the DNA TGTGCCAGCAGCTTATCCCTGTACACCGGGGAGCTGTTTTTT. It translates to CASSLSLYTGELFF.

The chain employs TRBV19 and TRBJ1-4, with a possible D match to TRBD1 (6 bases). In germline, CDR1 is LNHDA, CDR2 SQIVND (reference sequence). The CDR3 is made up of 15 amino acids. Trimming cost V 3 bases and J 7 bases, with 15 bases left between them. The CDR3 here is CASSMNRAGTEKLFF. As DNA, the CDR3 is TGTGCCAGTAGTATGAACAGGGCGGGTACTGAAAAACTGTTTTTT.

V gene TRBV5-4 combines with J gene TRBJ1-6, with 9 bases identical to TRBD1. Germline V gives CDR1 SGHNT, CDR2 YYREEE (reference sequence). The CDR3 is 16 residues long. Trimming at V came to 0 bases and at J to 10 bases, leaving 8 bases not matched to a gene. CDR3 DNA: TGTGCCAGCAGCTTGGTCGGGACAGGGTCGGGATCACCCCTCCACTTT. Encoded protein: CASSLVGTGSGSPLHF.

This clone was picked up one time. The CDR3 loop is CASSPIRTTTDTQYF. The CDR3 nucleotides read TGTGCCAGCTCACCAATTCGGACCACCACAGATACGCAGTATTTT. V and J are TRBV18 and TRBJ2-3; no firm D call. Germline CDR1 is KGHSH and CDR2 is LQKENI. The V end lost 2 bases, the J end lost 2 bases, and 11 bases lay between the germline ends. This CDR3 is built from 15 residues.

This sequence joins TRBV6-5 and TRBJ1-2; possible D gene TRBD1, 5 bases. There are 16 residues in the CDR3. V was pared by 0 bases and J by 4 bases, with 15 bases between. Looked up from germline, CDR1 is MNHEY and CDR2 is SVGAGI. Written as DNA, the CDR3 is TGTGCCAGCAGTTACTCTTCTGTAGGGGTTAGCTATGGCTACACCTTC. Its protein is CASSYSSVGVSYGYTF.

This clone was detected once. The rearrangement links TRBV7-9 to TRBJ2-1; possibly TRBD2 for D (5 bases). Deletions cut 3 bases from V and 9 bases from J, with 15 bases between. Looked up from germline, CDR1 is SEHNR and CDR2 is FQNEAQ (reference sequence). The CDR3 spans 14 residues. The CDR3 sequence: CASSFPLRRGEQFF. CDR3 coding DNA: TGTGCCAGCAGCTTCCCCCTCCGTCGGGGTGAGCAGTTCTTC.

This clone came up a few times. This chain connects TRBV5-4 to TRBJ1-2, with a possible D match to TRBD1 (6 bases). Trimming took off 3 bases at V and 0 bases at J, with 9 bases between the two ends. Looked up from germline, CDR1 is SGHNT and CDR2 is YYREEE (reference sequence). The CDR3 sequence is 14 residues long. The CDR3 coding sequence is TGTGCCAGCAGCTGGGACACCACTAACTATGGCTACACCTTC. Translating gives CASSWDTTNYGYTF.

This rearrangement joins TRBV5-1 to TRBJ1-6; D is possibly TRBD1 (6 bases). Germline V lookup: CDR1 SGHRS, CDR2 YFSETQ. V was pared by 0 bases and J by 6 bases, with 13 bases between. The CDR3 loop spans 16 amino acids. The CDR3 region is CASSLGPGTFNSPLHF. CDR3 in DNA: TGCGCCAGCAGCTTGGGGCCCGGGACATTTAATTCACCCCTCCACTTT. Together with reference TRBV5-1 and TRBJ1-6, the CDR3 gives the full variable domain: KAGVTQTPRYLIKTRGQQVTLSCSPISGHRSVSWYQQTPGQGLQFLFEYFSETQRNKGNFPGRFSGRQFSNSRSEMNVSTLELGDSALYLCASSLGPGTFNSPLHFGNGTRLTVT.

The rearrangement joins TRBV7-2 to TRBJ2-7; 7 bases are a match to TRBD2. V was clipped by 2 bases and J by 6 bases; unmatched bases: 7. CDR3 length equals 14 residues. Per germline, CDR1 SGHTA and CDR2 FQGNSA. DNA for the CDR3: TGTGCCAGCAGCTTACCGGCGGGAGTTCGCGAGCAGTACTTC. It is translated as CASSLPAGVREQYF.

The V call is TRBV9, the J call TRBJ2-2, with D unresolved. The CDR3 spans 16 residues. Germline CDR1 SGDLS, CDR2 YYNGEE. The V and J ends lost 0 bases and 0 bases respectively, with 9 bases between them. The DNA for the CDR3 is TGTGCCAGCAGCGTAGGTACGATATCGAACACCGGGGAGCTGTTTTTT. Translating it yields CASSVGTISNTGELFF.

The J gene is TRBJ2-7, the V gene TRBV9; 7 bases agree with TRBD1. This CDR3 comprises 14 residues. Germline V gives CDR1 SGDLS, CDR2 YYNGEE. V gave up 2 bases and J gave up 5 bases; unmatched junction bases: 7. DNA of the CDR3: TGTGCCAGCAGCGTGCGACAGGGCAACAACGAGCAGTACTTC. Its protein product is CASSVRQGNNEQYF.